These T cell receptor beta chains were read from a single sample in a study of post-analysis software for immune sequencing data. TCRdb independently ran MiXCR on the PCR reads; one entry per CDR3 protein. This table has some 160,000 distinct CDR3 sequences, 30% to 45% appearing once. The sample in question was blood, obtained after autologous hematopoietic stem cell transplantation. The receptors were gathered from a girl aged 10 to 17 with multiple sclerosis. Each CDR3 is given with its conserved first and last residue. Each record gives: clone size, V gene, D gene, J gene, CDR3 length, CDR3 protein, CDR3 DNA. D genes are given only for firm matches. Some rows have no size entry. The others give once, few or many, or a class for an expanded clone.

clone_size: .; v_call: TRBV7-2; d_call: TRBD2; j_call: TRBJ2-1; cdr3_length: 14; cdr3_aa: CASSLGQAGNEQFF; cdr3_nt: TGTGCCAGCAGCTTAGGGCAAGCGGGGAATGAGCAGTTCTTC
clone_size: .; v_call: TRBV15; d_call: .; j_call: TRBJ2-3; cdr3_length: 16; cdr3_aa: CATSRDLRFATDTQYF; cdr3_nt: TGTGCCACCAGCAGAGATTTGAGGTTCGCCACAGATACGCAGTATTTT
clone_size: .; v_call: TRBV10-3; d_call: .; j_call: TRBJ2-7; cdr3_length: 14; cdr3_aa: CAISEEDRLYEQYF; cdr3_nt: TGTGCCATCAGTGAAGAGGACCGCCTTTACGAGCAGTACTTC
clone_size: .; v_call: TRBV5-1; d_call: TRBD1; j_call: TRBJ1-6; cdr3_length: 14; cdr3_aa: CASSPGQLASPLHF; cdr3_nt: TGCGCCAGCAGCCCGGGACAGCTGGCTTCACCCCTCCACTTT
clone_size: .; v_call: TRBV7-2; d_call: .; j_call: TRBJ2-3; cdr3_length: 14; cdr3_aa: CASSPGIGTDTQYF; cdr3_nt: TGTGCCAGCAGTCCCGGTATTGGCACAGATACGCAGTATTTT
clone_size: .; v_call: TRBV4-1; d_call: TRBD2; j_call: TRBJ2-5; cdr3_length: 16; cdr3_aa: CASSQNLAGFQETQYF; cdr3_nt: TGCGCCAGCAGCCAAAATCTAGCGGGTTTTCAAGAGACCCAGTACTTC
clone_size: .; v_call: TRBV2; d_call: .; j_call: TRBJ2-1; cdr3_length: 13; cdr3_aa: CASSVGPLGEQFF; cdr3_nt: TGTGCCAGCAGTGTCGGCCCACTAGGTGAGCAGTTCTTC
clone_size: many; v_call: TRBV6-5; d_call: TRBD2; j_call: TRBJ2-7; cdr3_length: 14; cdr3_aa: CASSYSGGTYEQYF; cdr3_nt: TGTGCCAGCAGTTACTCCGGGGGGACCTACGAGCAGTACTTC
clone_size: many; v_call: TRBV12-3/TRBV12-4; d_call: .; j_call: TRBJ2-5; cdr3_length: 15; cdr3_aa: CASSLGQEGQETQYF; cdr3_nt: TGTGCCAGCAGTTTAGGTCAGGAGGGACAAGAGACCCAGTACTTC
clone_size: many; v_call: TRBV7-8; d_call: .; j_call: TRBJ1-4; cdr3_length: 15; cdr3_aa: CASSLFPGQAEKLFF; cdr3_nt: TGTGCCAGCAGCTTATTCCCGGGGCAGGCTGAAAAACTGTTTTTT
clone_size: many; v_call: TRBV11-1; d_call: .; j_call: TRBJ2-1; cdr3_length: 16; cdr3_aa: CASSLSGRGTYNEQFF; cdr3_nt: TGTGCCAGCAGCCTAAGCGGCAGGGGAACCTACAATGAGCAGTTCTTC
clone_size: .; v_call: TRBV20-1; d_call: .; j_call: TRBJ2-3; cdr3_length: 13; cdr3_aa: CSATRGSTHTQYF; cdr3_nt: TGCAGTGCAACGAGGGGTAGCACACATACGCAGTATTTT
clone_size: few; v_call: TRBV7-9; d_call: .; j_call: TRBJ2-7; cdr3_length: 13; cdr3_aa: CASSPDDGNEQYF; cdr3_nt: TGTGCCAGCAGTCCTGACGACGGCAACGAGCAGTACTTC
clone_size: few; v_call: TRBV15; d_call: .; j_call: TRBJ2-2; cdr3_length: 13; cdr3_aa: CATSLRETGELFF; cdr3_nt: TGTGCCACCAGCCTCCGCGAGACCGGGGAGCTGTTTTTT
clone_size: few; v_call: TRBV11-2; d_call: .; j_call: TRBJ2-3; cdr3_length: 14; cdr3_aa: CASIGRGGTDTQYF; cdr3_nt: TGTGCCAGTATCGGGAGAGGGGGCACAGATACGCAGTATTTT
clone_size: .; v_call: TRBV5-1; d_call: .; j_call: TRBJ1-1; cdr3_length: 15; cdr3_aa: CASSYGGHLNTEAFF; cdr3_nt: TGCGCCAGCTCCTATGGGGGACACCTGAACACTGAAGCTTTCTTT
clone_size: few; v_call: TRBV6-2/TRBV6-3; d_call: .; j_call: TRBJ2-7; cdr3_length: 12; cdr3_aa: CASTPGYYEQYF; cdr3_nt: TGTGCCAGCACGCCCGGGTACTACGAGCAGTACTTC
clone_size: .; v_call: TRBV12-3/TRBV12-4; d_call: .; j_call: TRBJ1-5; cdr3_length: 13; cdr3_aa: CASSFEGTQPQHF; cdr3_nt: TGTGCCAGCAGTTTCGAGGGAACGCAGCCCCAGCATTTT
clone_size: few; v_call: TRBV29-1; d_call: TRBD1; j_call: TRBJ2-7; cdr3_length: 12; cdr3_aa: CSVRTGEYEQYF; cdr3_nt: TGCAGCGTGCGGACAGGGGAGTACGAGCAGTACTTC
clone_size: .; v_call: TRBV7-2; d_call: TRBD1; j_call: TRBJ2-7; cdr3_length: 15; cdr3_aa: CASSLRDGQAYEQYF; cdr3_nt: TGTGCCAGCAGCTTAAGGGATGGACAGGCCTACGAGCAGTACTTC
clone_size: few; v_call: TRBV15; d_call: TRBD2; j_call: TRBJ2-7; cdr3_length: 15; cdr3_aa: CATSTGTSGSYEQYF; cdr3_nt: TGTGCCACCAGCACGGGGACTAGCGGGAGCTACGAGCAGTACTTC
clone_size: few; v_call: TRBV6-2/TRBV6-3; d_call: .; j_call: TRBJ2-3; cdr3_length: 13; cdr3_aa: CASSYPVADTQYF; cdr3_nt: TGTGCCAGCAGTTATCCAGTTGCAGATACGCAGTATTTT
clone_size: .; v_call: TRBV5-6; d_call: .; j_call: TRBJ2-1; cdr3_length: 17; cdr3_aa: CASSLSHSGGPRNEQFF; cdr3_nt: TGTGCCAGCAGCTTGTCTCATAGCGGAGGGCCCCGCAATGAGCAGTTCTTC
clone_size: .; v_call: TRBV5-6; d_call: TRBD2; j_call: TRBJ2-3; cdr3_length: 17; cdr3_aa: CASSPEGLAGEVDTQYF; cdr3_nt: TGTGCCAGCAGCCCGGAAGGACTAGCGGGAGAGGTAGATACGCAGTATTTT
clone_size: few; v_call: TRBV12-3/TRBV12-4; d_call: TRBD1; j_call: TRBJ1-1; cdr3_length: 14; cdr3_aa: CASQMTGGNTEAFF; cdr3_nt: TGTGCCAGCCAGATGACAGGGGGGAACACTGAAGCTTTCTTT
clone_size: .; v_call: TRBV20-1; d_call: TRBD2; j_call: TRBJ2-1; cdr3_length: 17; cdr3_aa: CSARDLASGRDYNEQFF; cdr3_nt: TGCAGTGCTAGAGATCTTGCTAGCGGGAGGGACTACAATGAGCAGTTCTTC
clone_size: .; v_call: TRBV30; d_call: .; j_call: TRBJ1-1; cdr3_length: 13; cdr3_aa: CAWSTGMNTEAFF; cdr3_nt: TGTGCCTGGAGCACCGGGATGAACACTGAAGCTTTCTTT
clone_size: few; v_call: TRBV7-2; d_call: TRBD1; j_call: TRBJ1-5; cdr3_length: 14; cdr3_aa: CASSRDRGGQPQHF; cdr3_nt: TGTGCCAGCAGCCGGGACAGGGGGGGTCAGCCCCAGCATTTT
clone_size: many; v_call: TRBV7-2; d_call: .; j_call: TRBJ2-1; cdr3_length: 12; cdr3_aa: CASSLEFTFQFF; cdr3_nt: TGTGCCAGCAGCTTAGAGTTTACATTCCAGTTCTTC
clone_size: many; v_call: TRBV12-3/TRBV12-4; d_call: TRBD1; j_call: TRBJ2-7; cdr3_length: 13; cdr3_aa: CASSLGQTYEQYF; cdr3_nt: TGTGCCAGCAGTTTGGGACAGACCTACGAGCAGTACTTC
clone_size: .; v_call: TRBV20-1; d_call: TRBD2; j_call: TRBJ2-1; cdr3_length: 17; cdr3_aa: CSASGASGRLTYNEQFF; cdr3_nt: TGCAGTGCTAGCGGCGCTAGCGGGAGGTTAACCTACAATGAGCAGTTCTTC
clone_size: .; v_call: TRBV4-2; d_call: .; j_call: TRBJ1-2; cdr3_length: 14; cdr3_aa: CASSQGRSNYGYTF; cdr3_nt: TGTGCCAGCAGCCAAGGACGGAGCAACTATGGCTACACCTTC
clone_size: few; v_call: TRBV6-1; d_call: TRBD1; j_call: TRBJ1-5; cdr3_length: 14; cdr3_aa: CASSGDRGNQPQHF; cdr3_nt: TGTGCCAGCAGTGGCGACAGGGGCAATCAGCCCCAGCATTTT
clone_size: few; v_call: TRBV7-9; d_call: TRBD2; j_call: TRBJ2-3; cdr3_length: 15; cdr3_aa: CASSFLAGPTDTQYF; cdr3_nt: TGTGCCAGCAGCTTTCTAGCGGGACCCACAGATACGCAGTATTTT
clone_size: few; v_call: TRBV3-1; d_call: .; j_call: TRBJ2-3; cdr3_length: 15; cdr3_aa: CASSQDWSRPSVQYF; cdr3_nt: TGTGCCAGCAGCCAAGATTGGAGTAGGCCTAGCGTACAGTATTTT
clone_size: .; v_call: TRBV20-1; d_call: TRBD1; j_call: TRBJ1-1; cdr3_length: 13; cdr3_aa: CSARGTGNTEAFF; cdr3_nt: TGCAGTGCTCGGGGGACAGGGAACACTGAAGCTTTCTTT
clone_size: .; v_call: TRBV12-3/TRBV12-4; d_call: TRBD1; j_call: TRBJ2-3; cdr3_length: 13; cdr3_aa: CATGGLSTDTQYF; cdr3_nt: TGTGCCACAGGGGGCTTGAGCACAGATACGCAGTATTTT
clone_size: few; v_call: TRBV20-1; d_call: TRBD2; j_call: TRBJ2-1; cdr3_length: 14; cdr3_aa: CSASATSGYNEQFF; cdr3_nt: TGCAGTGCCAGTGCGACTAGCGGATACAATGAGCAGTTCTTC
clone_size: few; v_call: TRBV6-5; d_call: TRBD2; j_call: TRBJ2-3; cdr3_length: 15; cdr3_aa: CASTLSGSVTDTQYF; cdr3_nt: TGTGCCAGCACCCTTAGCGGGAGTGTCACAGATACGCAGTATTTT
clone_size: .; v_call: TRBV5-1; d_call: TRBD1; j_call: TRBJ1-4; cdr3_length: 15; cdr3_aa: CASSQSGTGDEKLFF; cdr3_nt: TGCGCCAGCAGCCAATCCGGGACAGGGGACGAAAAACTGTTTTTT
clone_size: .; v_call: TRBV20-1; d_call: TRBD2; j_call: TRBJ2-7; cdr3_length: 14; cdr3_aa: CSARSPAGGYEQYF; cdr3_nt: TGCAGTGCTCGATCCCCAGCGGGAGGGTACGAGCAGTACTTC
clone_size: .; v_call: TRBV28; d_call: .; j_call: TRBJ2-5; cdr3_length: 15; cdr3_aa: CASLGARLGRETQYF; cdr3_nt: TGTGCCAGCTTAGGGGCCCGACTAGGAAGGGAGACCCAGTACTTC
clone_size: .; v_call: TRBV11-2; d_call: .; j_call: TRBJ2-5; cdr3_length: 17; cdr3_aa: CASSWGLRSGYQETQYF; cdr3_nt: TGTGCCAGCAGCTGGGGGCTTAGGAGCGGATACCAAGAGACCCAGTACTTC
clone_size: .; v_call: TRBV25-1; d_call: .; j_call: TRBJ2-7; cdr3_length: 14; cdr3_aa: CARRAGLRGYEQYF; cdr3_nt: TGTGCCAGAAGGGCCGGATTGAGGGGTTACGAGCAGTACTTC
clone_size: few; v_call: TRBV29-1; d_call: .; j_call: TRBJ1-5; cdr3_length: 13; cdr3_aa: CSVAKDRHQPQHF; cdr3_nt: TGCAGCGTTGCTAAAGACAGACATCAGCCCCAGCATTTT
clone_size: .; v_call: TRBV3-1; d_call: TRBD2; j_call: TRBJ2-1; cdr3_length: 17; cdr3_aa: CASSQDRGSLSYNEQFF; cdr3_nt: TGTGCCAGCAGCCAAGACCGCGGGAGTCTCTCCTACAATGAGCAGTTCTTC
clone_size: many; v_call: TRBV29-1; d_call: .; j_call: TRBJ1-1; cdr3_length: 11; cdr3_aa: CSVGRGTEAFF; cdr3_nt: TGCAGCGTTGGGAGGGGTACTGAAGCTTTCTTT
clone_size: .; v_call: TRBV5-6; d_call: .; j_call: TRBJ2-7; cdr3_length: 17; cdr3_aa: CASSLKDRLDLAYEQYF; cdr3_nt: TGTGCCAGCAGCTTGAAGGACAGACTAGACCTGGCCTACGAGCAGTACTTC
clone_size: .; v_call: TRBV7-8; d_call: TRBD2; j_call: TRBJ2-2; cdr3_length: 16; cdr3_aa: CASSLPPSGVTGELFF; cdr3_nt: TGTGCCAGCAGCTTACCTCCTAGCGGGGTAACCGGGGAGCTGTTTTTT
clone_size: .; v_call: TRBV7-9; d_call: .; j_call: TRBJ2-1; cdr3_length: 16; cdr3_aa: CASSILAGSKNNEQFF; cdr3_nt: TGTGCCAGCAGCATCTTGGCGGGCTCCAAAAACAATGAGCAGTTCTTC
clone_size: .; v_call: TRBV5-1; d_call: .; j_call: TRBJ1-1; cdr3_length: 14; cdr3_aa: CASSSRSMSTEAFF; cdr3_nt: TGCGCCAGCAGCTCCAGGAGCATGAGCACTGAAGCTTTCTTT
clone_size: .; v_call: TRBV7-9; d_call: TRBD1; j_call: TRBJ1-4; cdr3_length: 15; cdr3_aa: CASSSWDRVNEKLFF; cdr3_nt: TGTGCCAGCAGCTCATGGGACAGGGTTAATGAAAAACTGTTTTTT
clone_size: few; v_call: TRBV11-3; d_call: TRBD2; j_call: TRBJ2-7; cdr3_length: 15; cdr3_aa: CASSLASGRSYEQYF; cdr3_nt: TGTGCCAGCAGCTTAGCTAGCGGGAGATCCTACGAGCAGTACTTC
clone_size: few; v_call: TRBV9; d_call: TRBD2; j_call: TRBJ2-7; cdr3_length: 14; cdr3_aa: CASSVGGSPREQYF; cdr3_nt: TGTGCCAGCAGCGTAGGCGGGAGCCCCCGCGAGCAGTACTTC
clone_size: .; v_call: TRBV12-3/TRBV12-4; d_call: TRBD2; j_call: TRBJ2-1; cdr3_length: 14; cdr3_aa: CASILAGGKEEQFF; cdr3_nt: TGTGCCAGCATTTTAGCGGGAGGAAAGGAGGAGCAGTTCTTC
clone_size: .; v_call: TRBV2; d_call: TRBD1; j_call: TRBJ2-1; cdr3_length: 15; cdr3_aa: CASSVQDRGTNEQFF; cdr3_nt: TGTGCCAGCAGTGTTCAGGACAGGGGGACCAATGAGCAGTTCTTC
clone_size: .; v_call: TRBV7-6; d_call: .; j_call: TRBJ1-4; cdr3_length: 13; cdr3_aa: CASSLGPSQKLFF; cdr3_nt: TGTGCCAGCAGCTTAGGCCCATCTCAGAAACTGTTTTTT
clone_size: few; v_call: TRBV20-1; d_call: TRBD2; j_call: TRBJ2-7; cdr3_length: 16; cdr3_aa: CSARLLGTSGSIEQYF; cdr3_nt: TGCAGTGCTAGACTGTTGGGGACTAGCGGGAGTATCGAGCAGTACTTC
clone_size: .; v_call: TRBV29-1; d_call: .; j_call: TRBJ2-7; cdr3_length: 14; cdr3_aa: CSVERGGLGSEQYF; cdr3_nt: TGCAGCGTTGAGAGGGGCGGGTTGGGTTCCGAGCAGTACTTC
clone_size: once; v_call: TRBV27; d_call: .; j_call: TRBJ1-2; cdr3_length: 14; cdr3_aa: CASSLTGQYVAYTF; cdr3_nt: TGTGCCAGCAGTCTAACGGGACAATACGTCGCCTACACCTTC